This T cell receptor (beta chain) was observed in a study of OX40 agonist ivuxolimab in advanced cancers. For the study in its entirety: Ivuxolimab was a fully human IgG2 agonistic monoclonal antibody targeting the costimulatory receptor OX40 (CD134). The paper describes the monotherapy dose-escalation part (N ≈ 50 patients) of the phase I trial of ivuxolimab. Intravenous ivuxolimab was administered to patients every 2 weeks at six dose levels: 0.01, 0.1, 0.3, 1.5, 3 and 10 mg/kg. Partial responses were achieved by three dose-escalation patients, of whom one had hepatocellular carcinoma and two had cutaneous melanoma. The point of sequencing TCRbeta in the periphery was to test whether ivuxolimab changed TCR sequence diversity and drove clonal T-cell expansion. In the dose-escalation cohort, 82.7% of patients were male, and the mean age was approximately 55 years, with a range of about 23 to 90. Of the approximately 50 patients in dose escalation, 19 had hepatocellular carcinoma, some 15 had melanoma, 9 had renal cell carcinoma and 9 had head and neck cancer. Prior anti-PD-1, anti-PD-L1 or anti-CTLA-4 therapy was permitted, and 40% of dose-escalation patients had received checkpoint inhibitors.

The CDR3, from cysteine to phenylalanine, totals 16 residues. Just the 48-base CDR3 DNA is kept, in frame starting at base 1. As encoded in the germline V gene, CDR1 is SGHDN while CDR2 is FVKESK. For this chain, trimming is 4 bases at the V end and 2 bases at the J end, and the number of junction bases without a gene match is 6. What the study reported, not specific to this receptor: In the 0.1-3.0 mg/kg groups, partial responders had among the lowest normalized peripheral clonal expansion, particularly in CD8+ T cells. Which antigens the clonally expanded peripheral T cells were specific for was not determined. At doses from 0.1 to 3.0 mg/kg, clonal expansion was seen in both CD4+ and CD8+ blood T cells between baseline and week 6. Low levels of normalized T-cell clonal expansion were also seen in some patients who did not respond. After ivuxolimab, more expanded clones were found on average in CD8+ T cells than in CD4+ T cells.

A remark on this clone: The antigen it recognizes is unknown. No base qualities exist here, and no much larger clone lies one base off it.

Patients with a history of autoimmune disease or receiving systemic immunosuppression were excluded from the trial. Peripheral blood for TCR sequencing was collected from all dose cohorts at baseline, on cycle 4 day 1, and on cycle 7 day 1. The samples were drawn from a first-in-human, open-label, multicenter phase I dose-escalation trial of ivuxolimab. Adults with locally advanced or metastatic head and neck squamous cell, hepatocellular, melanoma or renal cell carcinoma were enrolled in the trial. Before TCR sequencing, CD4+ T cells and CD8+ T cells from peripheral blood were sorted into separate populations. Genomic DNA was extracted from sorted cells for sequencing of the TCRbeta CDR3 region. The immunoSEQ Assay was used for sequencing of TCRbeta CDR3 regions. TCRdb took over this immuneACCESS table, retaining in-frame rearrangements with V and J assigned. Such tables are incomplete; in checked studies, under half of the missing clones stem from an unresolved V gene, and the remainder is unexplained. In all, the sample holds nearly 70,000 clones, and approximately 80% of those were seen once. The leading ten clones occupy over 1.1% of the sample.

This chain joins TRBV14 to TRBJ2-3, with 10 bases in between that match TRBD2. This sequence was found in an adult with an advanced solid tumor such as melanoma, head and neck, liver or kidney cancer. Sequenced here: CD4+ or CD8+ T cells sorted from blood, sampled in a trial of the OX40 agonist ivuxolimab. CDR3 loop: CASSPIAGGYTDTQYF. In nucleotide form, the sequence is TGTGCCAGCAGCCCTATAGCGGGGGGCTACACAGATACGCAGTATTTT.